This T cell receptor beta chain was obtained from a study of a mutant IDH1 vaccine in newly diagnosed glioma. Generated by immunoSEQ multiplex PCR, the TCRdb table keeps only in-frame clones and is missing some. The sample yields 30,000 or so clones, around three quarters seen once. The sample's time point: week 35, safety follow-up. In the vaccine, a single dose held 300 ug of the mutant IDH1 20-mer peptide, along with topical imiquimod. Donor tumors were new WHO grade 3 or 4 IDH1-mutant, ATRX-lost astrocytomas. This clone appeared a few times. The antigen is unknown. The CDR3 sequence is 13 residues long. V was clipped by 3 bases and J by 1 base, with 9 bases between them. Germline V gene data show CDR1 as SQVTM and CDR2 as ANQGSEA.

The rearrangement joins TRBV29-1 to TRBJ1-1; no firm D call. The clonotype was recovered from a man aged 40-49 years with glioma. Some clones in this sample may be carry-over from other donors' samples. Specimen: PBMCs, collected from a glioma patient whose treatment included an IDH1 peptide vaccine. DNA for the CDR3: TGCAGCGTTGAGAGGCAGTCGAACACTGAAGCTTTCTTT. It yields the protein CSVERQSNTEAFF.